This passage covers 3 T cell receptor beta chains from one sample sequenced in a study of OX40 agonist ivuxolimab in advanced cancers. Library preparation employed the immunoSEQ multiplex PCR assay. TCRdb took this table from immuneACCESS and kept in-frame rearrangements with V and J called. Such tables lack part of the clones; where checked against another copy, unresolved V genes explain under half of the gap, and the rest is unexplained. The sample table holds approximately 70,000 clones, of which about 84% were seen once. The ten biggest clones cover 6.1% of the sample. Sequenced material: CD4+ or CD8+ T cells sorted from blood, taken in a trial of the OX40 agonist ivuxolimab. These receptors were collected from an adult with an advanced solid tumor such as melanoma, head and neck, liver or kidney cancer.

The chain combines TRBV5-4 with TRBJ1-2, with a possible D match to TRBD1 (6 bases). Trimming removed 0 bases from V and 6 bases from J, with 15 bases in between. There are 15 residues in the CDR3. Germline V gives CDR1 SGHNT, CDR2 YYREEE (reference sequence). The CDR3 sequence: CASSLESWQGHGYTF. The CDR3 DNA reads TGTGCCAGCAGCTTGGAGTCGTGGCAGGGGCATGGCTACACCTTC.

This chain links TRBV19 with TRBJ2-3; 13 bases are shared with TRBD2. CDR3 size: 20 residues. The germline V gene encodes CDR1 LNHDA and CDR2 SQIVND (reference sequence). Trimming took 5 bases from V and 1 from J; bases not matched to a gene: 15. CDR3 bases: TGTGCCAGTAGTCTTCTAAGGACTAGCGGGAGTCGAATTGGCACAGATACGCAGTATTTT. This translates into CASSLLRTSGSRIGTDTQYF.

The CDR3 coding sequence is TGTGCCAGCAGCCAAGTGGTGACTGCGGGGGCCAACGTCCTGACTTTC. As protein: CASSQVVTAGANVLTF. V is TRBV4-2 and J is TRBJ2-6, with D hard to call. Germline V CDR1 and CDR2: LGHNA, YNFKEQ. The CDR3 has 16 residues. V was clipped by 1 base and J by 4 bases, with 11 bases between them.